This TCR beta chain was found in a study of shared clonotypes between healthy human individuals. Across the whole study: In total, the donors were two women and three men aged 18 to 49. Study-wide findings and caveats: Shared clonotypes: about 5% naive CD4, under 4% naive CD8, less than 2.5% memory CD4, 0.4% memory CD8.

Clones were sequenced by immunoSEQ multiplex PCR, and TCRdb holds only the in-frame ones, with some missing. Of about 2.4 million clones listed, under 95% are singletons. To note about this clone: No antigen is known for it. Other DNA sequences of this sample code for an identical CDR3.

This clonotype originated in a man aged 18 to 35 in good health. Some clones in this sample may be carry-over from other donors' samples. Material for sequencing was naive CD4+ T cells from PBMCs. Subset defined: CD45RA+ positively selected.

CDR3 DNA: TGTGCCAGCAGTGGCCGGAGCTCTGGAAACACCATATATTTT. Translation gives CASSGRSSGNTIYF. The gene calls are TRBV6-1 and TRBJ1-3; D gene ambiguous. CDR3 length equals 14 residues. The germline V gene has CDR1 MNHNS and CDR2 SASEGT. V was clipped by 4 bases and J by 0 bases, with 7 bases between them.